This T cell receptor (beta chain) was profiled in a study of technical replicates of blood from a handful of donors. The germline gives CDR1 SQVTM, CDR2 ANQGSEA. The CDR3 is 12 residues long. V lost 5 bases and J lost 0, with 7 bases in between. Sequencing was performed with immunoSEQ multiplex PCR; in TCRdb, only in-frame clones are kept and a portion is missing. The sample holds 45,000 to 55,000 clones, roughly 94% seen once. Sequenced material: T cells isolated from PBMCs. V usage is TRBV29-1 and J usage is TRBJ1-1; D uncertain. This receptor was obtained from a human donor in good health. CDR3 protein: CSVPQMNTEAFF. The CDR3 nucleotides read TGCAGCGTTCCCCAAATGAACACTGAAGCTTTCTTT. The whole variable domain, filled in from reference TRBV29-1 and TRBJ1-1, reads SAVISQKPSRDICQRGTSLTIQCQVDSQVTMMFWYRQQPGQSLTLIATANQGSEATYESGFVIDKFPISRPNLTFSTLTVSNMSPEDSSIYLCSVPQMNTEAFFGQGTRLTVV.